The 31 T cell receptor beta chains presented below share a single source sample, sequenced in a study of T cell responses to AZD1222 COVID-19 vaccine. Profiled with immunoSEQ multiplex PCR; TCRdb holds only in-frame clones, not every one. The sample lists more than 150,000 clones; 70% to 90% were seen once. Sequenced material: peripheral blood, taken after recovery from COVID-19. These TCRs come from an adult who had recovered from COVID-19.

The chain is built from TRBV5-6 and TRBJ1-5, with 9 bases fitting TRBD1. CDR1 and CDR2 from the germline V gene are SGHDT and YYEEEE. V shed 1 base, J shed 3 bases, and the junction held 5 bases outside the gene matches. CDR3 length: 16 amino acids. CDR3 nucleotide sequence: TGTGCCAGCAGCTTGCAAGGGGACAGGGCCAATCAGCCCCAGCATTTT. It translates to CASSLQGDRANQPQHF.

This sequence joins TRBV18 and TRBJ2-1; D may correspond to TRBD1 or TRBD2 (5 bases each). Trimming shortened V by 2 bases and J by 3 bases, and 14 bases separated the two germline ends. Per germline, CDR1 KGHSH and CDR2 LQKENI. This CDR3 is built from 16 residues. DNA for the CDR3: TGTGCCAGCTCACCAATGGCAGGGAGTGACTACAATGAGCAGTTCTTC. Amino acid sequence: CASSPMAGSDYNEQFF.

The genes are TRBV3-1 (or the pseudogene TRBV3-2) and TRBJ2-2, with D perhaps TRBD2 (5 bases). This CDR3 is 15 amino acids long. Germline V gene lookup returns CDR1 LGHDT and CDR2 YNNKEL (reference sequence). The V end was cut by 4 bases, the J end by 0 bases, with 9 bases between. CDR3 residues: CASSPYGTNTGELFF. CDR3 nucleotides: TGTGCCAGCAGCCCCTACGGGACGAACACCGGGGAGCTGTTTTTT.

The rearrangement uses TRBV10-1 and TRBJ2-4; D is perhaps TRBD2 (7 bases). Trimming cost V 7 bases and J 3 bases, with 22 bases left between them. There are 17 residues in the CDR3. Germline loops: CDR1 WNHNN, CDR2 SYGVQD (reference sequence). In nucleotides, the CDR3 is TGCGCCAGCACTCGACTCTCCTGCGGGGGCTTCAAAAACATTCAGTACTTC. This sequence encodes CASTRLSCGGFKNIQYF.

The V gene is TRBV29-1, the J gene TRBJ2-1, with 10 bases lining up with TRBD2. J was trimmed by 1 base and V by 1 base; bases with no gene match: 7. The CDR3 totals 17 residues. CDR1 and CDR2 (germline): SQVTM, ANQGSEA. The CDR3 region is CSVEGLAGAESYNEQFF. CDR3 bases: TGCAGCGTTGAAGGTCTAGCGGGGGCCGAGTCCTACAATGAGCAGTTCTTC.

The genes are TRBV6-2 or TRBV6-3 and TRBJ2-5, with 10 bases fitting TRBD2. The CDR3 has 19 residues. Looked up from germline, CDR1 is MNHEY and CDR2 is SVGEGT. V shed 6 bases and J 2 bases; nucleotides not matched to a gene: 18. The DNA of the CDR3 is TGTGCCAGCAGCAAAGGCCTAACTACTAGCGGGGCCTTTCAAGAGACCCAGTACTTC. Protein product: CASSKGLTTSGAFQETQYF.

The chain has TRBV5-6 and TRBJ2-3; no reliable D call. Germline CDR1 is SGHDT and CDR2 is YYEEEE. This CDR3 spans 14 amino acids. With 0 bases removed from V and 2 bases from J, the gap between germline ends came to 7 bases. The CDR3 loop is CASSLGPLTDTQYF. DNA of the CDR3: TGTGCCAGCAGCTTGGGGCCCCTCACAGATACGCAGTATTTT.

The rearrangement joins TRBV5-1 to TRBJ2-7, with 8 nucleotides matching TRBD1. V was clipped by 4 bases and J by 5 bases; unmatched bases: 8. CDR3 length: 14 residues. Germline values: CDR1 SGHRS, CDR2 YFSETQ. The CDR3 sequence is CASSPRTGFDEQYF. CDR3 nucleotide sequence: TGCGCCAGCAGCCCGCGGACAGGGTTCGACGAGCAGTACTTC.

This clone was recorded once. J is TRBJ2-7 and V is TRBV28; D gene uncertain. This CDR3 spans 15 amino acids. The germline CDR1 and CDR2 sequences are MDHEN and SYDVKM. The V and J ends lost 4 bases and 3 bases respectively, with 16 bases between them. The CDR3, as DNA: TGTGCCAGCAGTTCCTCTATGACTCGAGACTACGAGCAGTACTTC. Its protein is CASSSSMTRDYEQYF.

This clone appeared a few times. The V call is TRBV28, the J call TRBJ1-3; D remains unclear. With 3 bases removed from V and 0 bases from J, the gap between germline ends came to 6 bases. There are 14 residues in the CDR3. The germline CDR1 and CDR2 sequences are MDHEN and SYDVKM. The CDR3 bases are TGTGCCAGCAGTTTCTCGGTCTCTGGAAACACCATATATTTT. It yields the protein CASSFSVSGNTIYF.

The chain joins TRBV29-1 to TRBJ2-7; 8 bases are a match to TRBD2. V was pared by 4 bases and J by 8 bases, with 4 bases of the junction left unmatched. The CDR3 is 11 amino acids. CDR1 is SQVTM and CDR2 is ANQGSEA in the germline V gene. In nucleotides, the CDR3 is TGCAGCGTTGTAGCTAGCGGGCAGCAGTACTTC. Protein sequence: CSVVASGQQYF.

The chain joins TRBV3-1 (or the pseudogene TRBV3-2) to TRBJ1-5; tentatively, D is TRBD1 (6 bases). The V gene lost 0 bases and the J gene lost 5 bases, with 14 bases spanning the gap. This CDR3 has 16 residues. Germline-derived CDR1 and CDR2 are LGHDT and YNNKEL (reference sequence). The CDR3 sequence is CASSQELGRGDQPQHF. The CDR3 DNA is TGTGCCAGCAGCCAAGAACTGGGCAGGGGTGATCAGCCCCAGCATTTT.

V gene TRBV10-3 combines with J gene TRBJ2-1; D gene uncertain. Germline values: CDR1 ENHRY, CDR2 SYGVKD. Trimming removed 0 bases at V and 8 bases at J, with 8 bases between. CDR3 size: 13 residues. CDR3 sequence reads: CAISESNSHEQFF. The CDR3, as DNA: TGTGCCATCAGTGAGTCGAATTCGCATGAGCAGTTCTTC.

This rearrangement joins TRBV5-1 to TRBJ1-1; TRBD1 is a possible D gene (5 bases). CDR3 length: 13 residues. V was clipped by 0 bases and J by 6 bases, with 9 bases between them. Germline assignment: CDR1 SGHRS and CDR2 YFSETQ. The CDR3 loop is CASSLAPGSEAFF. The CDR3 region has the DNA TGCGCCAGCAGCTTGGCCCCAGGGTCTGAAGCTTTCTTT.

This chain joins TRBV11-2 and TRBJ2-7; 12 bases line up with TRBD2. After removal of 3 bases from V and 2 bases from J, the junction contained 8 bases not matched to a gene. The length of the CDR3 is 17 residues. Germline V gives CDR1 SGHAT, CDR2 FQNNGV. CDR3 DNA sequence: TGTGCCAGCAGCTTTTCCTGGACTAGCGGGGCCACCTACGAGCAGTACTTC. It translates to CASSFSWTSGATYEQYF.

The V gene is TRBV7-2, the J gene TRBJ1-6; weak D call: TRBD1 (5 bases). V was shortened by 2 bases and J by 9 bases, with 11 bases between the two germline ends. The germline gives CDR1 SGHTA, CDR2 FQGNSA. The CDR3 runs to 14 residues. The CDR3 loop is CASSLWQGSSPLHF. The CDR3 DNA sequence: TGTGCCAGCAGCTTATGGCAGGGATCTTCACCCCTCCACTTT.

This chain joins TRBV2 and TRBJ1-4; possible D gene TRBD1, 5 bases. The CDR3 has 13 residues. In germline, CDR1 is SNHLY, CDR2 FYNNEI. Trimming took 5 bases from V and 7 from J, leaving 11 bases between them. CDR3 region: CASSYGDGEKLFF. In nucleotides, the CDR3 is TGTGCCAGCAGTTACGGGGACGGTGAAAAACTGTTTTTT.

V gene TRBV6-1 combines with J gene TRBJ1-6; weak D call: TRBD1 (6 bases). Trimming left V 3 bases short and J 7 bases short, with 13 bases between. The germline gives CDR1 MNHNS, CDR2 SASEGT. This CDR3 contains 15 residues. The CDR3 nucleotides read TGTGCCAGCAGTGAGATGGCAGGGGCGAATTCACCCCTCCACTTT. It specifies CASSEMAGANSPLHF.

This rearrangement joins TRBV6-2 or TRBV6-3 to TRBJ2-1; 8 bases map to TRBD2. V dropped 3 bases and J dropped 3; count of bases not matched to a gene: 1. Germline-derived CDR1 and CDR2 are MNHEY and SVGEGT. The CDR3 spans 14 residues. The CDR3: CASSYGTSYNEQFF. The CDR3 coding sequence is TGTGCCAGCAGTTATGGGACTAGCTACAATGAGCAGTTCTTC.

The chain couples TRBV27 to TRBJ1-1; D call uncertain. CDR1 is MNHEY and CDR2 is SMNVEV in the germline V gene (reference sequence). This CDR3 has 14 residues. V was shortened by 5 bases and J by 1 base, with 11 bases between the two germline ends. In DNA, the CDR3 is TGTGCCAGCAGTCCGTCCGGGAAGAACACTGAAGCTTTCTTT. The encoded protein is CASSPSGKNTEAFF.

The chain uses TRBV7-9 and TRBJ2-2, with D possibly matching TRBD2 (5 bases). V lost 4 bases to trimming and J lost 3 bases, with 15 bases between them. The CDR3 loop spans 16 amino acids. Germline values: CDR1 SEHNR, CDR2 FQNEAQ (reference sequence). CDR3 sequence reads: CASSSPGRRYTGELFF. CDR3 nucleotides: TGTGCCAGCAGCTCCCCGGGCCGGAGGTACACCGGGGAGCTGTTTTTT.

V gene TRBV7-2 combines with J gene TRBJ2-7, with unresolved D. V was clipped by 1 base and J by 5 bases, with 15 bases between them. CDR3 length equals 15 residues. Germline values: CDR1 SGHTA, CDR2 FQGNSA. In DNA form, the CDR3 reads TGTGCCAGCAGCTTAGAGTTTGGTTTCGGGCACGAGCAGTACTTC. Its protein is CASSLEFGFGHEQYF.

The gene calls are TRBV9 and TRBJ1-1, with TRBD1 matching 7 bases. The CDR3 has 15 residues. Germline assignment: CDR1 SGDLS and CDR2 YYNGEE. Trimming at V came to 3 bases and at J to 6 bases, leaving 11 bases not matched to a gene. The CDR3 spells CASSEAVEGASEAFF. CDR3 DNA sequence: TGTGCCAGCAGCGAGGCGGTGGAGGGGGCCTCTGAAGCTTTCTTT. Combining the CDR3 with reference TRBV9 and TRBJ1-1 gives the whole variable domain DSGVTQTPKHLITATGQRVTLRCSPRSGDLSVYWYQQSLDQGLQFLIQYYNGEERAKGNILERFSAQQFPDLHSELNLSSLELGDSALYFCASSEAVEGASEAFFGQGTRLTVV.

The chain couples TRBV11-2 to TRBJ2-7; 9 bases are shared with TRBD1. The V gene's germline CDR1 is SGHAT and CDR2 FQNNGV. This CDR3 is 18 amino acids long. Losses at the gene ends were 3 bases for V and 2 bases for J; bases not matched to a gene: 14. CDR3 residues: CASSFFSGTGRGAYEQYF. In DNA, the CDR3 is TGTGCCAGCAGCTTCTTTTCCGGGACAGGGAGAGGGGCCTACGAGCAGTACTTC. Based on the CDR3 plus reference TRBV11-2 and TRBJ2-7, the full variable domain is EAGVAQSPRYKIIEKRQSVAFWCNPISGHATLYWYQQILGQGPKLLIQFQNNGVVDDSQLPKDRFSAERLKGVDSTLKIQPAKLEDSAVYLCASSFFSGTGRGAYEQYFGPGTRLTVT.

In regard to this clone: The CDR3 does not end in the conserved phenylalanine or tryptophan, so this is likely a read error. The DNA is left out, because the CDR3 cannot be placed on it with certainty; the CDR3 is given as TCRdb lists it. This CDR3 is CASSLGEGPPLFN. The chain has TRBV7-9 and TRBJ2-7. 13 amino acids form the CDR3, both terminal residues included. CDR1 and CDR2 from the germline V gene are SEHNR and FQNEAQ (reference sequence).

V and J are TRBV10-3 and TRBJ1-2; TRBD1 matches at 7 bases. This CDR3 has 13 amino acids. The trim removed 7 bases at V and 2 bases at J, leaving 4 bases unmatched. The germline CDR1 and CDR2 sequences are ENHRY and SYGVKD. Here the CDR3 reads CAINPQGNYGYTF. The CDR3 region has the DNA TGTGCCATCAACCCACAGGGGAACTATGGCTACACCTTC.

This chain joins TRBV5-1 and TRBJ2-2; D unresolved. Germline V gene lookup returns CDR1 SGHRS and CDR2 YFSETQ. Deletions cut 3 bases from V and 7 bases from J, with 10 bases between. There are 13 residues in the CDR3. CDR3 region: CASSSAVSGELFF. As DNA, the CDR3 is TGCGCCAGCAGCTCCGCTGTAAGCGGGGAGCTGTTTTTT.

J is TRBJ2-7 and V is TRBV5-1; 10 positions match TRBD1. J lost 4 bases, V lost 5 bases, and 9 bases had no gene match. Per germline, CDR1 SGHRS and CDR2 YFSETQ. There are 15 residues in the CDR3. The CDR3 spells CASRPGTGASYEQYF. As DNA, the CDR3 is TGCGCCAGCAGACCCGGGACAGGGGCATCTTACGAGCAGTACTTC. The complete variable domain, with remaining parts taken from reference TRBV5-1 and TRBJ2-7, reads KAGVTQTPRYLIKTRGQQVTLSCSPISGHRSVSWYQQTPGQGLQFLFEYFSETQRNKGNFPGRFSGRQFSNSRSEMNVSTLELGDSALYLCASRPGTGASYEQYFGPGTRLTVT.

The gene calls are TRBV25-1 and TRBJ1-1; D is unresolved. Germline-derived CDR1 and CDR2 are MGHDK and SYGVNS. The CDR3 runs to 12 residues. V lost 4 bases, J lost 2 bases, and 5 bases lay in between. CDR3 residues: CASSGDNTEAFF. CDR3 DNA sequence: TGTGCCAGCAGTGGGGATAACACTGAAGCTTTCTTT.

V and J are TRBV15 and TRBJ1-2; no firm D call. CDR3 length: 13 residues. The germline gives CDR1 LNHNV, CDR2 YYDKDF (reference sequence). Between the trimmed V and J ends, which lost 5 bases and 0 bases, there was a span of 7 bases. The CDR3 bases are TGTGCCACCAGCCCCTCTTCTAACTATGGCTACACCTTC. Its translation is CATSPSSNYGYTF.

CDR3 sequence: CASSEQGSFTDTQYF. The CDR3 coding sequence is TGTGCCAGCAGTGAGCAGGGGAGCTTTACAGATACGCAGTATTTT. This chain connects TRBV2 to TRBJ2-3, with D possibly being TRBD1 (6 bases). Trimming removed 3 bases at V and 3 bases at J, with 13 bases between. Germline CDR1 reads SNHLY; CDR2 reads FYNNEI. The CDR3 runs to 15 residues.